This T cell receptor (beta chain) was documented in a study of T cell clonality in common variable immunodeficiency. Blood samples were heparinized, about 4.5 to 9 ml per donor. Study-wide results and limits: Fewer TCRbeta clones were shared among CVID subjects than controls. Repertoire-complication correlations in CVID were limited by patient heterogeneity. Common variable immunodeficiency TCR beta sequences reportedly had fewer deletions and N-nucleotide insertions.

The protocol was immunoSEQ multiplex PCR, while the TCRdb copy is restricted to in-frame clones and leaves out a portion. Sampling found about 30,000 clones, none seen once. Germline lookup yields CDR1 SGHVS and CDR2 FNYEAQ. This CDR3 is 16 amino acids long. V shed 2 bases and J shed 2 bases, with 13 bases lying between them. This clone has at least ten counts. Its antigen remains unidentified. Read data end 3 residues before the CDR3 end; the end is taken from the germline J gene. The sequencing input was peripheral blood mononuclear cells. This TCR was recovered from a human donor with common variable immunodeficiency. This chain uses TRBV7-6 with TRBJ2-1, with a tentative D call TRBD2 (5 bases). Incomplete CDR3 DNA: TGTGCCAGCAGCTTATCACGGGGAGACGCCTACAATGAG. It encodes CASSLSRGDAYNE. The whole CDR3 is CASSLSRGDAYNEQFF.